This T cell receptor beta chain came from a study of blood T cell repertoires in COVID-19. Measured with immunoSEQ multiplex PCR; TCRdb has only the in-frame clones, and not every one. The data hold around 330,000 clones, with around 90% observed a single time. The CDR3 runs 15 residues. The germline CDR1 and CDR2 sequences are SGHTA and FQGNSA. The germline V and J ends were trimmed by 2 bases and 0 bases, with 7 bases remaining between them. The sample comprised PBMCs or T cells enriched from blood (not recorded which). This TCR derives from a woman aged 18-29 years who had recovered from COVID-19. V usage is TRBV7-2 and J usage is TRBJ1-4, with D perhaps TRBD1 (5 bases). In DNA, the CDR3 is TGTGCCAGCAGCTTACAGGGTGCAACTAATGAAAAACTGTTTTTT. Its protein product is CASSLQGATNEKLFF.